Listed below are T cell receptor beta chains from one sample, sequenced in a study of blood T cell repertoires in COVID-19. The data were produced by immunoSEQ multiplex PCR, yet TCRdb's version contains in-frame clones alone and is incomplete. The profile shows some 210,000 clones, almost 85% of them singletons. Sequencing input: peripheral blood. Every receptor here comes from a woman aged 50 to 60 with active or convalescent COVID-19. Each CDR3 is given with its conserved first and last residue. The D gene is left open where the match is weak. Not all rows give a size; the values are once, few, many and, for expanded clones, a class.

abundance: .; d_gene: .; j_gene: TRBJ2-5; v_gene: TRBV11-3; CDR3aa: CASSLGGDVVETQYF; CDR3nt: TGTGCCAGCAGCTTAGGGGGGGACGTCGTGGAGACCCAGTACTTC
abundance: .; d_gene: TRBD1; j_gene: TRBJ1-2; v_gene: TRBV3-1/TRBV3-2; CDR3aa: CASSLQTGTPPYGYTF; CDR3nt: TGTGCCAGCAGCCTTCAGACAGGGACCCCACCTTATGGCTACACCTTC
abundance: .; d_gene: .; j_gene: TRBJ1-1; v_gene: TRBV4-1; CDR3aa: CASSQARTGTEAFF; CDR3nt: TGCGCCAGCAGCCAGGCCCGGACTGGCACTGAAGCTTTCTTT
abundance: .; d_gene: .; j_gene: TRBJ1-4; v_gene: TRBV28; CDR3aa: CASSRPGGTEKLFF; CDR3nt: TGTGCCAGCAGCCGGCCAGGTGGTACGGAAAAACTGTTTTTT
abundance: once; d_gene: TRBD1; j_gene: TRBJ1-2; v_gene: TRBV3-1/TRBV3-2; CDR3aa: CASSQHDRGDYGYTF; CDR3nt: TGTGCCAGCAGCCAACACGACAGGGGAGACTATGGCTACACCTTC
abundance: .; d_gene: .; j_gene: TRBJ1-2; v_gene: TRBV28; CDR3aa: CASSLYGDRSGYTF; CDR3nt: TGTGCCAGCAGTTTATACGGTGACAGGTCCGGCTACACCTTC
abundance: .; d_gene: .; j_gene: TRBJ2-5; v_gene: TRBV2; CDR3aa: CASQFQGYQETQYF; CDR3nt: TGTGCCAGCCAGTTCCAGGGCTACCAAGAGACCCAGTACTTC
abundance: .; d_gene: TRBD2; j_gene: TRBJ2-5; v_gene: TRBV9; CDR3aa: CASSHSGQETQYF; CDR3nt: TGTGCCAGCAGCCATAGCGGGCAAGAGACCCAGTACTTC
abundance: .; d_gene: .; j_gene: TRBJ1-2; v_gene: TRBV29-1; CDR3aa: CSARGSLNYGYTF; CDR3nt: TGCAGCGCTCGGGGGTCACTAAACTATGGCTACACCTTC
abundance: .; d_gene: .; j_gene: TRBJ1-1; v_gene: TRBV6-5; CDR3aa: CASRRRVTEAFF; CDR3nt: TGTGCCAGCAGGCGCAGGGTGACTGAAGCTTTCTTT
abundance: once; d_gene: .; j_gene: TRBJ1-1; v_gene: TRBV12-3/TRBV12-4; CDR3aa: CASSLRADTEAFF; CDR3nt: TGTGCCAGCAGTTTGCGGGCGGACACTGAAGCTTTCTTT
abundance: .; d_gene: .; j_gene: TRBJ2-2; v_gene: TRBV5-6; CDR3aa: CASSLITGEAGELFF; CDR3nt: TGTGCCAGCAGCTTGATTACAGGGGAGGCCGGGGAGCTGTTTTTT
abundance: .; d_gene: .; j_gene: TRBJ2-1; v_gene: TRBV29-1; CDR3aa: CSVEKVGGLNEQFF; CDR3nt: TGCAGCGTTGAAAAGGTAGGCGGCTTGAATGAGCAGTTCTTC
abundance: few; d_gene: .; j_gene: TRBJ2-7; v_gene: TRBV9; CDR3aa: CASSPNRWGRSYEQYF; CDR3nt: TGTGCCAGCAGCCCCAATCGCTGGGGGAGGTCCTACGAGCAGTACTTC
abundance: .; d_gene: TRBD2; j_gene: TRBJ2-1; v_gene: TRBV6-2/TRBV6-3; CDR3aa: CASSYSPSGGGNEQFF; CDR3nt: TGTGCCAGCAGTTACTCCCCTAGCGGGGGGGGAAATGAGCAGTTCTTC
abundance: few; d_gene: .; j_gene: TRBJ1-5; v_gene: TRBV6-5; CDR3aa: CASSPRDQPQHF; CDR3nt: TGTGCCAGCAGTCCACGGGATCAGCCCCAGCATTTT
abundance: .; d_gene: TRBD1; j_gene: TRBJ2-5; v_gene: TRBV6-5; CDR3aa: CASRSSGGRETQYF; CDR3nt: TGTGCCAGCAGATCTTCAGGGGGCCGGGAGACCCAGTACTTC
abundance: .; d_gene: TRBD1; j_gene: TRBJ1-2; v_gene: TRBV29-1; CDR3aa: CSVEEGTGQGNYGYTF; CDR3nt: TGCAGCGTTGAAGAAGGGACCGGACAGGGGAACTATGGCTACACCTTC
abundance: .; d_gene: TRBD1; j_gene: TRBJ2-4; v_gene: TRBV7-2; CDR3aa: CASSLEPGGGNIQYF; CDR3nt: TGTGCCAGCAGCTTAGAGCCAGGGGGCGGGAACATTCAGTACTTC
abundance: .; d_gene: .; j_gene: TRBJ1-1; v_gene: TRBV6-5; CDR3aa: CASSGRGRTEAFF; CDR3nt: TGTGCCAGCAGCGGTAGAGGGCGGACTGAAGCTTTCTTT
abundance: .; d_gene: .; j_gene: TRBJ1-6; v_gene: TRBV2; CDR3aa: CASKLSGSAGPLHF; CDR3nt: TGTGCCAGCAAACTATCGGGGAGCGCGGGACCCCTCCACTTT
abundance: .; d_gene: .; j_gene: TRBJ2-7; v_gene: TRBV11-2; CDR3aa: CASSFTVYEQYF; CDR3nt: TGTGCCAGCAGCTTCACAGTATACGAGCAGTACTTC
abundance: .; d_gene: TRBD1; j_gene: TRBJ1-2; v_gene: TRBV28; CDR3aa: CASRPSERGLGGYTF; CDR3nt: TGTGCCAGCAGGCCGTCCGAGAGGGGGCTCGGAGGCTACACCTTC
abundance: .; d_gene: TRBD1; j_gene: TRBJ1-6; v_gene: TRBV18; CDR3aa: CASSPLDRGSSPLHF; CDR3nt: TGTGCCAGCTCACCATTGGACAGGGGGAGTTCACCCCTCCACTTT
abundance: .; d_gene: .; j_gene: TRBJ1-4; v_gene: TRBV30; CDR3aa: CAWSVNTKHNEKLFF; CDR3nt: TGTGCCTGGAGTGTAAACACAAAACATAATGAAAAACTGTTTTTT
abundance: .; d_gene: TRBD1; j_gene: TRBJ2-2; v_gene: TRBV19; CDR3aa: CATGTGYAGELFF; CDR3nt: TGTGCCACCGGGACAGGGTACGCCGGGGAGCTGTTTTTT
abundance: few; d_gene: TRBD1; j_gene: TRBJ1-4; v_gene: TRBV18; CDR3aa: CASSPGTVEKLFF; CDR3nt: TGTGCCAGCTCACCCGGGACAGTTGAAAAACTGTTTTTT